This is a list of T cell receptor beta chains from one sample in a study of T-cell memory formation after mild COVID-19. Each CDR3 protein is one row after TCRdb ran MiXCR on the 5' RACE reads. The repertoire consists of about 410,000 distinct CDR3 sequences, with roughly 17% occurring once and the leading ten covering around a fifth. Material for sequencing was PBMCs or a T cell subset sorted from them (not recorded which). The receptors originated from a man younger than 30 who had mild COVID-19 (a few samples of this study predate the infection). Cell type and time point are not known. Each CDR3 is given with its conserved first and last residue. The D gene is left open where the match is weak. Only part of the rows carry a size: once, few, many, or a class if the clone is expanded.

v_call	d_call	clone_size	j_call	cdr3_nt	cdr3_aa
TRBV9	TRBD1	-	TRBJ2-1	TGTGCCAGCAGCGCCCGGGTGGGGACAGAATTGGATGAGCAGTTCTTC	CASSARVGTELDEQFF
TRBV20-1	-	-	TRBJ1-2	TGCAGTGCTAGAGATGAACAGGAGCGACCCTACTATGGCTACACCTTC	CSARDEQERPYYGYTF
TRBV11-2	TRBD2	-	TRBJ2-7	TGTGCCAGCACCCTAGCGGGGGACGGAGCCTACGAGCAGTACTTC	CASTLAGDGAYEQYF
TRBV12-5	-	-	TRBJ2-1	TGTGCTAGTGGCGGCCCCAATAAGCAGTTCTTC	CASGGPNKQFF
TRBV30	TRBD1	-	TRBJ1-2	TGTGCCTGGACTACTCGACAGGGTAGGGCAAACTATGGCTACACCTTC	CAWTTRQGRANYGYTF
TRBV4-1	-	-	TRBJ2-3	TGCGCCAGCAGCCCATTAAGCCTAGTCGATACGCAGTATTTT	CASSPLSLVDTQYF
TRBV5-1	-	-	TRBJ2-3	TGCGCCAGCAGCTGGGCGGGACCCAGACGGTTCCCAGATACGCAGTATTTT	CASSWAGPRRFPDTQYF
TRBV12-3/TRBV12-4	-	-	TRBJ2-5	TGTGCCAGCAACGAAGCGGTCGGGTTAAAAGAGACCCAGTACTTC	CASNEAVGLKETQYF
TRBV5-4	TRBD1	many	TRBJ2-1	TGTGCCAGCAGCCCCCCCGGGCAGGGGGCGATCAATGAGCAGTTCTTC	CASSPPGQGAINEQFF
TRBV6-5	-	-	TRBJ2-3	TGTGCCAGCAGTTACTCCGGTGCTAGCACAGATACGCAGTATTTT	CASSYSGASTDTQYF
TRBV6-5	-	many	TRBJ1-5	TGTGCCAGCAGTTCATCCTATAGCAATCAGCCCCAGCATTTT	CASSSSYSNQPQHF
TRBV6-5	TRBD1	-	TRBJ1-2	TGTGCCAGCAGCTCGGGACAGGGGATTAACTATGGCTACACCTTC	CASSSGQGINYGYTF